The 10 T cell receptor beta chains given below trace back to one sample, sequenced in a study of T cells in Graves' hyperthyroidism and ophthalmopathy. TCR beta CDR3 regions were amplified from RNA transcripts. HTBI primers were used for first-round RT-PCR of the TCR CDR3. TCRdb called the multiplex PCR reads again in MiXCR, with one record for every CDR3 protein. Among roughly 93,000 distinct CDR3 sequences, around 50% were seen once, and the ten largest hold around 30%. Sequenced: blood. These receptors came from a woman aged 40 to 50 with Graves' hyperthyroidism.

The chain links TRBV7-2 to TRBJ1-4, with 9 bases that match TRBD1. Germline V lookup: CDR1 SGHTA, CDR2 FQGNSA. The CDR3 length is 14 residues. The V segment lost 6 bases and the J segment 8 bases; nucleotides outside the gene matches: 7. The DNA of the CDR3 is TGTGCCAGCAGAAGACAGGGGGTCAGGGAAAAACTGTTTTTT. This gives the protein CASRRQGVREKLFF.

The rearrangement uses TRBV7-6 and TRBJ2-7, with 8 bases matching TRBD1. CDR3 length: 13 amino acids. V shed 5 bases, J shed 6 bases, and the junction held 6 bases outside the gene matches. Looked up from germline, CDR1 is SGHVS and CDR2 is FNYEAQ. The CDR3 sequence: CASSRTGIGEQYF. CDR3 in DNA: TGTGCCAGCAGCAGGACAGGGATTGGCGAGCAGTACTTC.

This clonotype was picked up a small number of times. A clone one base away is much larger, so this may be a read error. The genes are TRBV5-1 and TRBJ2-2, with 8 bases aligning to TRBD2. The junction had 3 bases not matched to a gene; V was cut back by 4 bases and J by 4 bases. CDR1 and CDR2 (germline): SGHRS, YFSETQ. The CDR3 has 14 residues. CDR3 region: CASSGSGSTGELFF. The CDR3 DNA follows: TGCGCCAGCAGCGGGAGCGGGAGCACCGGGGAGCTGTTTTTT.

This clonotype was counted many times. The rearrangement joins TRBV15 to TRBJ2-7, with D maybe TRBD1 (5 bases). Germline-derived CDR1 and CDR2 are LNHNV and YYDKDF (reference sequence). The CDR3 contains 13 residues. The V and J ends lost 4 bases and 3 bases respectively, with 10 bases between them. The CDR3, as DNA: TGTGCCACCAGCATAGAGACAGACTACGAGCAGTACTTC. Amino acids: CATSIETDYEQYF. Using reference TRBV15 and TRBJ2-7 for the parts outside the CDR3, the full variable domain is DAMVIQNPRYQVTQFGKPVTLSCSQTLNHNVMYWYQQKSSQAPKLLFHYYDKDFNNEADTPDNFQSRRPNTSFCFLDIRSPGLGDTAMYLCATSIETDYEQYFGPGTRLTVT.

With respect to this clonotype: The CDR3 end shows no conserved phenylalanine or tryptophan, and so a read error is likely. The limits of the CDR3 on the DNA are not certain, so only TCRdb's listed CDR3 is given. The chain joins TRBV15 to TRBJ2-6; the D call of TRBD2 is as the table states it, not checked on the DNA. The CDR3 totals 9 residues, both ends included. The germline V gene has CDR1 LNHNV and CDR2 YYDKDF (reference sequence). CDR3 loop: CATSRAGRV.

The chain has TRBV15 and TRBJ2-7, with D hard to call. CDR3 length: 14 amino acids. Trimming pared 0 bases from V and 5 bases from J, leaving 11 bases between. Germline V gene data show CDR1 as LNHNV and CDR2 as YYDKDF (reference sequence). DNA for the CDR3: TGTGCCACCAGCAGAGATCCAGGTCGCGACGAGCAGTACTTC. Protein product: CATSRDPGRDEQYF.

The CDR3 DNA is TGTGCCAGCATGAGGGGCTATGGCTACACCTTC. Its protein product is CASMRGYGYTF. The chain has TRBV2 and TRBJ1-2; possible D gene TRBD1, 5 bases. Germline V gene data show CDR1 as SNHLY and CDR2 as FYNNEI. There are 11 residues in the CDR3. Trimming removed 7 bases at V and 4 bases at J, with 7 bases between.

This clonotype was counted only a few times. The V gene is TRBV7-9, the J gene TRBJ1-2; no firm D call. The length of the CDR3 is 13 residues. The germline CDR1 and CDR2 sequences are SEHNR and FQNEAQ (reference sequence). V was clipped by 6 bases and J by 8 bases, with 16 bases between them. CDR3 in DNA: TGTGCCAGCAGTGCTAGTTCCGGGGTCGGCTACACCTTC. Its translation: CASSASSGVGYTF.

In its sample, this clonotype was seen many times. The V and J genes are TRBV4-3 and TRBJ2-7; 9 bases are a match to TRBD2. V lost 2 bases, J lost 2 bases, and 10 bases stayed unmatched. The CDR3 totals 17 residues. CDR1 and CDR2 from the germline V gene are LGHNA and YSLEER. CDR3 region: CASSQSSGAGGPYEQYF. The CDR3, as DNA: TGCGCCAGCAGCCAAAGTTCCGGAGCGGGAGGACCCTACGAGCAGTACTTC.

This clonotype has ten or more counts. The V gene is TRBV7-2, the J gene TRBJ1-1, with D unresolved. V dropped 5 bases and J dropped 5 bases, with 15 bases sitting between them. Germline CDR1 and CDR2: SGHTA and FQGNSA. CDR3 length: 14 amino acids. DNA of the CDR3: TGTGCCAGCAGCCCGGACCCTCTTGGGACTGAAGCTTTCTTT. This codes for CASSPDPLGTEAFF.